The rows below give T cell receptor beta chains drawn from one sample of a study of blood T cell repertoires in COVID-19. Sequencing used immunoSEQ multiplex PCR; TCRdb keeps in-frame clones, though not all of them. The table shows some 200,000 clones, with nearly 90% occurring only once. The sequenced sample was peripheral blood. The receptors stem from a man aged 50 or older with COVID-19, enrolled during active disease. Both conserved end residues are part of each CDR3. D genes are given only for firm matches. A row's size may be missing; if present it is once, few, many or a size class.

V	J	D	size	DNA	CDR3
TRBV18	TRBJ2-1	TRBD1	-	TGTGCCAGCTCACCCACGACAGGGCTGAGATACAATGAGCAGTTCTTC	CASSPTTGLRYNEQFF
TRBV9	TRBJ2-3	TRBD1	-	TGTGCCAGCAGCCCAACGGACAGGGCAGATACGCAGTATTTT	CASSPTDRADTQYF
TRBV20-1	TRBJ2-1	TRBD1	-	TGCAGTGCTAAGACAGGGATCTGGCAGTTCTTC	CSAKTGIWQFF
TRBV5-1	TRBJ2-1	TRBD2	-	TGCGCCAGCAGCTTGGTGTTGGCGGGAGTGGGCAATGAGCAGTTCTTC	CASSLVLAGVGNEQFF
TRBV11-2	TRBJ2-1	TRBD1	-	TGTGCCAGCAGCGTAAAAGTGGGGGGGACAGGGAGATTCGATGAGCAGTTCTTC	CASSVKVGGTGRFDEQFF
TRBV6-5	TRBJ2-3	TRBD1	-	TGTGCCAGCACACGTGGGACAGGGACAGATACGCAGTATTTT	CASTRGTGTDTQYF
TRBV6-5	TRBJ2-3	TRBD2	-	TGTGCCAGCAGTTACTCCGGCGGGGGGGGCACAGATACGCAGTATTTT	CASSYSGGGGTDTQYF
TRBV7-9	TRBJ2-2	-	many	TGTGCCAGCAGCTACAGGGCTGACACCGGGGAGCTGTTTTTT	CASSYRADTGELFF
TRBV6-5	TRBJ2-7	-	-	TGTGCCAGCTTGGGGGGGGCGGCCTACGAGCAGTACTTC	CASLGGAAYEQYF
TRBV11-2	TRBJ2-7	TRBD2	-	TGTGCCAGCAGCTTAGTGCAAGCGGGAGTTGATGAGCAGTACTTC	CASSLVQAGVDEQYF
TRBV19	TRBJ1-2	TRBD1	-	TGTGCCAGTACCCCCGGTGGGGGTAGGGGGCGCGATGGCTACACCTTC	CASTPGGGRGRDGYTF